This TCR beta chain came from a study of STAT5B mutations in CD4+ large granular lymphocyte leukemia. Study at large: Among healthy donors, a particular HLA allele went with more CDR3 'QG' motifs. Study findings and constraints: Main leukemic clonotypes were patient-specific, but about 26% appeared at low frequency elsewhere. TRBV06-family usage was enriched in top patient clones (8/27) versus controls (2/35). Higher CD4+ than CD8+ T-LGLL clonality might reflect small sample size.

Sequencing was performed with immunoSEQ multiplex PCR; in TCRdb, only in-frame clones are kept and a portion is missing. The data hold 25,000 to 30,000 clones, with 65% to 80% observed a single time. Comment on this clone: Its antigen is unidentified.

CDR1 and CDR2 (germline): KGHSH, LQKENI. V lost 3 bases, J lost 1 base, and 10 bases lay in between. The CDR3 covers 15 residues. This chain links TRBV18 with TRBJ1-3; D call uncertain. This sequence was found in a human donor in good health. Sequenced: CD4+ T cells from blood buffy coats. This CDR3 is CASSPLGISGNTIYF. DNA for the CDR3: TGTGCCAGCTCACCTTTAGGGATTTCTGGAAACACCATATATTTT.